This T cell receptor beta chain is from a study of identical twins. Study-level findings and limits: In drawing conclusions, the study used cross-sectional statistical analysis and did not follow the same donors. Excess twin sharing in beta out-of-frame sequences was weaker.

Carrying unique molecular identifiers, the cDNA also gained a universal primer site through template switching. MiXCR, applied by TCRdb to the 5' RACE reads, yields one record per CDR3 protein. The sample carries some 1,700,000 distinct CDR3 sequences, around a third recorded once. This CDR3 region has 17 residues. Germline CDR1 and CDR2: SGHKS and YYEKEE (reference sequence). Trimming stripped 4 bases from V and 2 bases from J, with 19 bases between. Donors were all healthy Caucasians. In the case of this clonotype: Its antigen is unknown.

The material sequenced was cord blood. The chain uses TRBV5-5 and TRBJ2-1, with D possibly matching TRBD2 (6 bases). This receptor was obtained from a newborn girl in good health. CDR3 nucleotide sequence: TGTGCCAGCAGCCACTATCAAGGCGGGGTGCCCTACAATGAGCAGTTCTTC. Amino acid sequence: CASSHYQGGVPYNEQFF.